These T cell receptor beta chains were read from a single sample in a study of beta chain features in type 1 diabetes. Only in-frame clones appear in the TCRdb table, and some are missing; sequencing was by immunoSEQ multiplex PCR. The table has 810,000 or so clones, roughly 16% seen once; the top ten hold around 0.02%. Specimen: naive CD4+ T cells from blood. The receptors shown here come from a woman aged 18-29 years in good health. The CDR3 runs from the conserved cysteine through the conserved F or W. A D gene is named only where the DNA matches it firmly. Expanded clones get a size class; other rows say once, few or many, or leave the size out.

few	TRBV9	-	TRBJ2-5	CASSATAQETQYF	TGTGCCAGCAGCGCGACAGCCCAAGAGACCCAGTACTTC
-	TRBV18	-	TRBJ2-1	CASSPLTGLLYNEQFF	TGTGCCAGCTCACCACTTACGGGTCTGCTATACAATGAGCAGTTCTTC
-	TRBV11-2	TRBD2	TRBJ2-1	CASSAGTSGSNEQFF	TGTGCCAGCAGCGCTGGGACTAGCGGGTCCAATGAGCAGTTCTTC
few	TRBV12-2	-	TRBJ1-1	CASRLGGPSQENTEAFF	TGTGCAAGTCGCTTAGGCGGTCCGTCACAGGAGAACACTGAAGCTTTCTTT
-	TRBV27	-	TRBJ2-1	CASSRDILVGEQFF	TGTGCCAGCAGCAGGGACATCCTTGTCGGTGAGCAGTTCTTC
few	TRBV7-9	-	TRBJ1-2	CASSPRIWGGTKDGYTF	TGTGCCAGCAGCCCCCGAATTTGGGGGGGCACGAAGGATGGCTACACCTTC
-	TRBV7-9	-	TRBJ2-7	CASSLTYEQYF	TGTGCCAGCAGCTTAACTTACGAGCAGTACTTC
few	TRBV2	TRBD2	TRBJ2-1	CASKWLAGGPLDEQFF	TGTGCCAGCAAATGGCTAGCGGGAGGGCCTTTGGATGAGCAGTTCTTC
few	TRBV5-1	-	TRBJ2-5	CASSLVAGAQETQYF	TGCGCCAGCAGCTTGGTGGCAGGAGCCCAAGAGACCCAGTACTTC
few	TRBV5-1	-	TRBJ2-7	CASSLADGDYEQYF	TGCGCCAGCAGCTTGGCTGACGGGGACTACGAGCAGTACTTC
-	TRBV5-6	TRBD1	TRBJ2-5	CASSASGGGETQYF	TGTGCCAGCAGCGCCTCAGGGGGCGGAGAGACCCAGTACTTC
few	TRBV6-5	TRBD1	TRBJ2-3	CASRRDRGTDTQYF	TGTGCCAGCAGAAGGGACAGGGGCACAGATACGCAGTATTTT
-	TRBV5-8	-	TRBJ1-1	CASSLLAGVAFF	TGTGCCAGCAGCTTGTTGGCGGGTGTAGCTTTCTTT
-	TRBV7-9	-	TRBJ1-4	CASSLAGRTNEKLFF	TGTGCCAGCAGCTTAGCGGGGAGGACTAATGAAAAACTGTTTTTT
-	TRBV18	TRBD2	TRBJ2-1	CASSPGTSGRPYNEQFF	TGTGCCAGCTCACCAGGGACTAGCGGGAGGCCCTACAATGAGCAGTTCTTC
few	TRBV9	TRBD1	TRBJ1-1	CASTRTGGLGSGTEAFF	TGTGCCAGCACTAGGACAGGGGGTCTCGGATCGGGTACTGAAGCTTTCTTT
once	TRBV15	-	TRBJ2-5	CATSRGRRGRLQETQYF	TGTGCCACCAGCAGGGGCCGGAGGGGGCGGTTACAAGAGACCCAGTACTTC
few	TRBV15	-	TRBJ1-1	CATSRAPNRRGNTEAFF	TGTGCCACCAGCAGAGCCCCCAACAGGCGTGGAAACACTGAAGCTTTCTTT
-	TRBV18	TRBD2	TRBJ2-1	CASSPGGGRRSYNEQFF	TGTGCCAGCTCACCCGGTGGCGGGAGGCGCTCCTACAATGAGCAGTTCTTC
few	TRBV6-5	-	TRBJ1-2	CASSYLPGFYTF	TGTGCCAGCAGTTACTTGCCAGGCTTCTACACCTTC
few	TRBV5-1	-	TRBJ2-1	CASGSGGTETYNEQFF	TGCGCCAGCGGATCCGGAGGGACAGAAACCTACAATGAGCAGTTCTTC
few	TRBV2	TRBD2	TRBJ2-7	CASSAGLVGTYEQYF	TGTGCCAGCAGTGCGGGACTAGTGGGGACCTACGAGCAGTACTTC
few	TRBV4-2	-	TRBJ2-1	CASSQDWGEWAYEQFF	TGTGCCAGCAGCCAAGATTGGGGGGAGTGGGCCTATGAGCAGTTCTTC
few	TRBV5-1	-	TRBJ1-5	CASSLGAGGNQPQHF	TGCGCCAGCAGCTTGGGGGCAGGGGGCAATCAGCCCCAGCATTTT
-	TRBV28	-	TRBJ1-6	CASSLGSYSNSPLHF	TGTGCCAGCAGTTTAGGCAGCTACTCGAATTCACCCCTCCACTTT
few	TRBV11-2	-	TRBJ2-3	CASSPRGSSRTDTQYF	TGTGCCAGCAGCCCCCGGGGTAGCAGCCGCACAGATACGCAGTATTTT
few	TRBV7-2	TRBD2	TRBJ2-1	CASSFGETSGYNEQFF	TGTGCCAGCAGCTTCGGGGAGACTAGCGGCTACAATGAGCAGTTCTTC
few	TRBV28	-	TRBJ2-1	CASSPHLRIGTSNELKQFF	TGTGCCAGCAGCCCTCACCTCAGGATCGGGACAAGCAACGAGTTGAAGCAGTTCTTC
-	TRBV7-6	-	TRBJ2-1	CASSLHPRSNNEQFF	TGTGCCAGCAGCCTCCACCCCAGGTCCAACAATGAGCAGTTCTTC
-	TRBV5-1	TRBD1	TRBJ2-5	CASSWGTGNSQETQYF	TGCGCCAGCAGCTGGGGGACAGGGAATTCGCAAGAGACCCAGTACTTC
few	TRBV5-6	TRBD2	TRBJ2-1	CASSSRPGLAGVGNEQFF	TGTGCCAGCAGCTCCAGACCGGGACTAGCGGGAGTGGGTAATGAGCAGTTCTTC
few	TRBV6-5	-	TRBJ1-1	CASSYSIGMRTEAFF	TGTGCCAGCAGTTACTCGATAGGGATGAGAACTGAAGCTTTCTTT
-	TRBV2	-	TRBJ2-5	CASSEFETQYF	TGTGCCAGCAGTGAGTTCGAGACCCAGTACTTC
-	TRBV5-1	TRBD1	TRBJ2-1	CASRTTGTGGNEQFF	TGCGCCAGCAGGACCACCGGGACAGGGGGCAATGAGCAGTTCTTC
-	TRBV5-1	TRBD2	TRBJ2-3	CASRAATSGFTDTQYF	TGCGCCAGCAGGGCCGCGACTAGCGGATTCACAGATACGCAGTATTTT